The present TCR beta chain was sequenced within a study of blood T cell repertoires in COVID-19. Study in general: Specimens from acute and convalescent COVID-19 originated in the United States, Italy and Spain. PBMCs, B-cell-depleted T cells, or T cells were the source of the cDNA or gDNA that made up the material.

The V and J ends lost 7 bases and 0 bases respectively, with 14 bases between them. This CDR3 comprises 15 residues. Germline lookup yields CDR1 LGHDT and CDR2 YNNKEL (reference sequence). Per the original methods: Quantification of nucleated cells was approximated via reference gene primer amplification. Profiling relied on immunoSEQ multiplex PCR, and the TCRdb table lists in-frame clones only, not all of them. V and J calls plus clone size are reproduced from that table; the DNA served to infer D and trimming. The table records more than 55,000 clones, 75% to 90% of them present only once. The chain links TRBV3-1 (or the pseudogene TRBV3-2) to TRBJ2-3; TRBD1 might be the D (6 bases). The sequence was obtained from a human donor with active COVID-19. The donor label of this sample is uncertain. The sample taken for sequencing was peripheral blood. Here the CDR3 DNA reads TGTGCCAGCACCAAAGTCAGGGGAAGCACAGATACGCAGTATTTT. This codes for CASTKVRGSTDTQYF.